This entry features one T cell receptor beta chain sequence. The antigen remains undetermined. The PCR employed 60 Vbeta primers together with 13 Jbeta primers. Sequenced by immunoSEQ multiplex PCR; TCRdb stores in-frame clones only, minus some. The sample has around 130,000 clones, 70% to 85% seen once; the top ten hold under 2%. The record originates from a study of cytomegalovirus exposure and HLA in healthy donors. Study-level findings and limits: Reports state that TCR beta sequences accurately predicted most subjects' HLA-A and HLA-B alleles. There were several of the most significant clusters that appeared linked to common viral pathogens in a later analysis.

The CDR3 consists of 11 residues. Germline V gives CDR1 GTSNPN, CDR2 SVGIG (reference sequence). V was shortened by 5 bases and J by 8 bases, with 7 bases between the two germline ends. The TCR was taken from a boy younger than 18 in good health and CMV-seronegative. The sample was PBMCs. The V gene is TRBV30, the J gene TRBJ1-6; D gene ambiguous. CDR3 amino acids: CAWERDSPLHF. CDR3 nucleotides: TGTGCCTGGGAGCGGGATTCACCCCTCCACTTT.